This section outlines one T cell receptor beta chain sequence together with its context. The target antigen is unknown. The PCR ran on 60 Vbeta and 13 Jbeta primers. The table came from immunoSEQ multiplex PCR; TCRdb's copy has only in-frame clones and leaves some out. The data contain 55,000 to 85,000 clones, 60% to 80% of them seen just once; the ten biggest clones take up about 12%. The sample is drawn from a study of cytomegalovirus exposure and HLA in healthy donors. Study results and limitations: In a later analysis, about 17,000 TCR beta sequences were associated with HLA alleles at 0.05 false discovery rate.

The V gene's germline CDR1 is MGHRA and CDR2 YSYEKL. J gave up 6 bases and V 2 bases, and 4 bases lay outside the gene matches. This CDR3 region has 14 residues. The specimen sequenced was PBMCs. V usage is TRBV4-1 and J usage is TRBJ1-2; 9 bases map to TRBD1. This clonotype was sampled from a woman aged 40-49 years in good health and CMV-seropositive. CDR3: CASSQTGGFDGYTF. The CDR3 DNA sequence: TGCGCCAGCAGCCAAACAGGGGGCTTTGATGGCTACACCTTC.